One and the same sample provided the 28 T cell receptor beta chains below, sequenced in a study of T cells in localized non-small cell lung cancer. Clones were sequenced by immunoSEQ multiplex PCR, and TCRdb holds only the in-frame ones, with some missing. The sample has 45,000 or so clones; about 88% are singletons. The sample consisted of PBMCs, taken before any cancer treatment. These receptors originate from a man between 40 and 70 years old with stage II lung adenocarcinoma.

The chain uses TRBV28 and TRBJ1-2; D unclear. This CDR3 is 16 amino acids long. Trimming shortened V by 3 bases and J by 4 bases, and 18 bases separated the two germline ends. CDR1 is MDHEN, CDR2 SYDVKM, per germline. In nucleotides, the CDR3 is TGTGCCAGCAGTTTGGGATTGTTATCCTACGGCTATGGCTACACCTTC. It specifies CASSLGLLSYGYGYTF.

The chain has TRBV7-9 and TRBJ2-7; possibly TRBD1 for D (5 bases). This CDR3 comprises 18 residues. Germline V gives CDR1 SEHNR, CDR2 FQNEAQ (reference sequence). With 3 bases removed from V and 2 bases from J, the gap between germline ends came to 23 bases. The CDR3 protein is CASSLVTGRFQDAYEQYF. DNA of the CDR3: TGTGCCAGCAGCTTGGTAACAGGCCGCTTTCAGGATGCCTACGAGCAGTACTTC.

The chain carries TRBV2 and TRBJ2-1; TRBD1 or TRBD2 may be the D gene (6 bases each). Germline CDR1 SNHLY, CDR2 FYNNEI. V lost 8 bases to trimming and J lost 8 bases, with 13 bases between them. The CDR3 contains 12 residues. The CDR3 DNA sequence: TGTGCCAGCGGGGGGCTGAGATATGAGCAGTTCTTC. Residues: CASGGLRYEQFF.

V and J are TRBV7-8 and TRBJ1-3; D is possibly TRBD1 (6 bases). V shed 4 bases and J shed 8 bases, with 18 bases lying between them. Germline assignment: CDR1 SGHVS and CDR2 FQNEAQ. The CDR3 contains 15 residues. The CDR3 reads CASSSWTVGEDTIYF. CDR3 coding DNA: TGTGCCAGCAGCTCCTGGACAGTGGGAGAGGACACCATATATTTT.

This clone was picked up one time. This rearrangement joins TRBV7-9 to TRBJ2-2; D remains unclear. Germline V gene data show CDR1 as SEHNR and CDR2 as FQNEAQ (reference sequence). V was cut by 1 base and J by 2 bases, with 5 bases left in between. The CDR3 contains 14 residues. In DNA form, the CDR3 reads TGTGCCAGCAGCTTAGTAGTAAACACCGGGGAGCTGTTTTTT. This codes for CASSLVVNTGELFF.

The rearrangement links TRBV27 to TRBJ2-1; D is ambiguous. The V and J ends lost 8 bases and 5 bases respectively, with 7 bases between them. The CDR3 loop spans 11 amino acids. Germline V CDR1 and CDR2: MNHEY, SMNVEV (reference sequence). For the CDR3, the DNA is TGTGCCAGCTGGATAAACAATGAGCAGTTCTTC. Protein: CASWINNEQFF.

The chain couples TRBV4-1 to TRBJ2-2; D is possibly TRBD1 or TRBD2 (5 bases each). From germline, CDR1 is MGHRA and CDR2 YSYEKL. The CDR3 loop spans 17 amino acids. V shed 4 bases and J shed 3 bases, with 18 bases lying between them. CDR3 coding DNA: TGCGCCAGCAGCCCGTCTATGGGGGTTGGGTACACCGGGGAGCTGTTTTTT. Translation gives CASSPSMGVGYTGELFF.

The V call is TRBV7-9, the J call TRBJ2-4, with 8 bases aligning to TRBD1. The CDR3 is 14 amino acids. Trimming removed 5 bases from V and 6 bases from J; junction bases left unmatched: 6. The germline CDR1 and CDR2 sequences are SEHNR and FQNEAQ (reference sequence). The DNA of the CDR3 is TGTGCCAGCAGCCTTCAGGGGGCGCGAAACATTCAGTACTTC. It codes for CASSLQGARNIQYF.

The sample holds a few counts of this clone. V is TRBV5-1 and J is TRBJ2-7; no definite D call. Germline assignment: CDR1 SGHRS and CDR2 YFSETQ. The CDR3 loop spans 14 amino acids. V lost 0 bases and J lost 2, with 9 bases in between. This CDR3 is CASSLEGSTYEQYF. The CDR3 nucleotides read TGCGCCAGCAGCTTGGAAGGGTCGACCTACGAGCAGTACTTC.

The gene calls are TRBV4-1 and TRBJ1-1; D unclear. The germline V gene has CDR1 MGHRA and CDR2 YSYEKL. This CDR3 has 14 amino acids. The germline V and J ends were trimmed by 2 bases and 4 bases, with 11 bases remaining between them. CDR3 DNA sequence: TGCGCCAGCAGCCAACAGGACCCTTTCACTGAAGCTTTCTTT. Protein product: CASSQQDPFTEAFF.

The V gene is TRBV7-9, the J gene TRBJ2-6; D uncertain. There are 16 residues in the CDR3. Germline V gene lookup returns CDR1 SEHNR and CDR2 FQNEAQ (reference sequence). V was cut by 5 bases and J by 2 bases, with 13 bases left in between. The CDR3 sequence is CASSPMRFPGANVLTF. The CDR3, as DNA: TGTGCCAGCAGCCCAATGAGGTTCCCTGGGGCCAACGTCCTGACTTTC.

To note about this clone: This same CDR3 is encoded by further DNA sequences in the sample. V is TRBV5-1 and J is TRBJ2-7; maybe TRBD2 (6 bases). Trimming stripped 0 bases from V and 3 bases from J, with 7 bases between. This CDR3 spans 13 amino acids. Germline loops: CDR1 SGHRS, CDR2 YFSETQ. CDR3 protein: CASSLEGGYEQYV. The CDR3 coding sequence is TGCGCCAGCAGCTTGGAGGGAGGCTACGAGCAGTACGTC.

This chain connects TRBV6-5 to TRBJ2-6; the D is unclear. V gave up 0 bases and J gave up 3 bases, with 6 bases separating them. This CDR3 spans 15 amino acids. Germline-derived CDR1 and CDR2 are MNHEY and SVGAGI. The CDR3 sequence: CASSYSTDGANVLTF. The CDR3 nucleotides are TGTGCCAGCAGTTACTCCACGGATGGGGCCAACGTCCTGACTTTC.

The rearrangement links TRBV2 to TRBJ1-1; the D is unclear. Between the trimmed V and J ends, which lost 6 bases and 1 base, there was a span of 9 bases. Germline values: CDR1 SNHLY, CDR2 FYNNEI. The CDR3 has 13 residues. The CDR3 bases are TGTGCCAGCAGCCCCGACCAGAACACTGAAGCTTTCTTT. This translates into CASSPDQNTEAFF.

V usage is TRBV9 and J usage is TRBJ2-7; possible D gene TRBD1, 7 bases. The CDR3 loop spans 15 amino acids. The germline V and J ends were trimmed by 0 bases and 3 bases, with 13 bases remaining between them. Germline-derived CDR1 and CDR2 are SGDLS and YYNGEE. CDR3 coding DNA: TGTGCCAGCAGCGTAGCCCCGGGGGACAGCTACGAGCAGTACTTC. Residues: CASSVAPGDSYEQYF.

This chain uses TRBV5-8 with TRBJ2-1, with D tentatively TRBD1 (6 bases). CDR1 is SGHTS, CDR2 YDEGEE, per germline. This CDR3 is 15 amino acids long. Trimming took off 4 bases at V and 0 bases at J, with 11 bases between the two ends. The CDR3 reads CASSPGVSSYNEQFF. The CDR3 nucleotides read TGTGCCAGCAGCCCAGGGGTAAGCTCCTACAATGAGCAGTTCTTC.

This chain uses TRBV29-1 with TRBJ2-5; tentative D call: TRBD2 (5 bases). The V end lost 2 bases, the J end lost 0 bases, and 22 bases lay between the germline ends. Germline V gene data show CDR1 as SQVTM and CDR2 as ANQGSEA. This CDR3 spans 18 amino acids. CDR3 amino acids: CSVEKGVGPSGYQETQYF. In nucleotides, the CDR3 is TGCAGCGTTGAAAAGGGAGTCGGGCCCTCCGGATACCAAGAGACCCAGTACTTC.

This chain links TRBV7-8 with TRBJ2-1, with D perhaps matching TRBD2 (6 bases). Trimming removed 8 bases at V and 7 bases at J, with 21 bases between. Per the germline V gene, CDR1 is SGHVS and CDR2 is FQNEAQ. The CDR3 length is 15 residues. DNA of the CDR3: TGTGCCAGCTTCCGCAGGAGGGGCGTTAAGAATGAGCAGTTCTTC. It codes for CASFRRRGVKNEQFF.

The chain recombines TRBV4-2 with TRBJ2-3; TRBD2 aligns across 8 bases. V lost 0 bases, J lost 0 bases, and 5 bases stayed unmatched. CDR1 is LGHNA and CDR2 is YNFKEQ in the germline V gene. The CDR3 spans 17 residues. The CDR3: CASSQDWRGASTDTQYF. DNA for the CDR3: TGTGCCAGCAGCCAAGATTGGCGGGGGGCCAGCACAGATACGCAGTATTTT.

This clone appeared a few times. The rearrangement links TRBV19 to TRBJ2-3; the D is unclear. The CDR3 length is 15 residues. The V and J ends lost 6 bases and 4 bases respectively, with 17 bases between them. Germline V CDR1 and CDR2: LNHDA, SQIVND (reference sequence). The CDR3 DNA reads TGTGCCAGTAGCCCAACCCCCGTAAAATCAGATACGCAGTATTTT. Protein sequence: CASSPTPVKSDTQYF. Together with reference TRBV19 and TRBJ2-3, the CDR3 gives the full variable domain: DGGITQSPKYLFRKEGQNVTLSCEQNLNHDAMYWYRQDPGQGLRLIYYSQIVNDFQKGDIAEGYSVSREKKESFPLTVTSAQKNPTAFYLCASSPTPVKSDTQYFGPGTRLTVL.

This chain links TRBV19 with TRBJ2-7; 9 positions agree with TRBD1. Trimming removed 4 bases from V and 2 bases from J; junction bases left unmatched: 12. Germline V gene sequence: CDR1 LNHDA, CDR2 SQIVND (reference sequence). The CDR3 runs 17 residues. CDR3 amino acids: CASSTRDRAFSTYEQYF. CDR3 bases: TGTGCCAGTAGTACCCGGGACAGGGCCTTCTCTACCTACGAGCAGTACTTC. The whole variable domain, filled in from reference TRBV19 and TRBJ2-7, reads DGGITQSPKYLFRKEGQNVTLSCEQNLNHDAMYWYRQDPGQGLRLIYYSQIVNDFQKGDIAEGYSVSREKKESFPLTVTSAQKNPTAFYLCASSTRDRAFSTYEQYFGPGTRLTVT.

This chain uses TRBV9 with TRBJ2-5; D tentatively reads TRBD1 or TRBD2 (5 bases each). Germline lookup yields CDR1 SGDLS and CDR2 YYNGEE. Trimming took 2 bases from V and 1 from J, leaving 12 bases between them. This CDR3 contains 15 residues. The CDR3 coding sequence is TGTGCCAGCAGCGTGGGGGTTACCTCCCAAGAGACCCAGTACTTC. This sequence encodes CASSVGVTSQETQYF. Full variable domain (outside the CDR3, taken from reference TRBV9 and TRBJ2-5): DSGVTQTPKHLITATGQRVTLRCSPRSGDLSVYWYQQSLDQGLQFLIQYYNGEERAKGNILERFSAQQFPDLHSELNLSSLELGDSALYFCASSVGVTSQETQYFGPGTRLLVL.

This chain uses TRBV5-1 with TRBJ1-1; D gene ambiguous. This CDR3 spans 14 amino acids. Per the germline V gene, CDR1 is SGHRS and CDR2 is YFSETQ. Trimming removed 0 bases at V and 4 bases at J, with 10 bases between. CDR3 DNA: TGCGCCAGCAGCTTGGCCACCGGTGGCACTGAAGCTTTCTTT. Protein product: CASSLATGGTEAFF.

This rearrangement joins TRBV5-6 to TRBJ1-1; the D gene is possibly TRBD1 (6 bases). Germline CDR1 is SGHDT and CDR2 is YYEEEE. Trimming removed 1 base from V and 4 bases from J, with 26 bases in between. This CDR3 region has 19 residues. The CDR3 is CASSLSALGGLAGFTEAFF. DNA of the CDR3: TGTGCCAGCAGCTTGTCTGCTCTGGGGGGCTTGGCTGGGTTCACTGAAGCTTTCTTT.

The chain links TRBV6-1 to TRBJ1-2; D is unclear. V was shortened by 3 bases and J by 2 bases, with 10 bases between the two germline ends. Germline values: CDR1 MNHNS, CDR2 SASEGT. The CDR3 totals 14 residues. The CDR3 coding sequence is TGTGCCAGCAGTGATCGGGAGGTAAACTATGGCTACACCTTC. Its protein is CASSDREVNYGYTF.

In this sample, this clone turned up a few times. The V gene is TRBV19, the J gene TRBJ1-1; 8 positions match TRBD1. J gave up 4 bases and V 5 bases, and 6 bases lay outside the gene matches. The CDR3 has 14 residues. Germline V lookup: CDR1 LNHDA, CDR2 SQIVND (reference sequence). The CDR3 loop is CASSAGGAVTEAFF. The CDR3 nucleotides read TGTGCCAGTAGTGCAGGGGGCGCGGTCACTGAAGCTTTCTTT.

The chain is built from TRBV7-6 and TRBJ2-7, with D perhaps being TRBD1 or TRBD2 (5 bases each). CDR3 length equals 14 residues. Trimming pared 2 bases from V and 10 bases from J, leaving 18 bases between. CDR1 and CDR2 from the germline V gene are SGHVS and FNYEAQ. Written as DNA, the CDR3 is TGTGCCAGCAGCTTAAACGGGGACGACCCGGGACAGTACTTC. Translated: CASSLNGDDPGQYF.

The rearrangement uses TRBV5-6 and TRBJ2-7; the D is unclear. This CDR3 comprises 14 residues. Germline-derived CDR1 and CDR2 are SGHDT and YYEEEE. V was trimmed by 3 bases and J by 2 bases, leaving 12 bases between them. The CDR3 sequence is CASSSGLTPYEQYV. The CDR3 bases are TGTGCCAGCAGCTCAGGCCTTACCCCCTACGAGCAGTACGTC.